This T cell receptor beta chain originates from a study of CD8 T cells in ankylosing spondylitis. General observations from the study: Disease-linked clones proved CD8+ and comparatively uncommon in peripheral blood. Characteristic of ankylosing spondylitis blood, it appeared, was a TCR beta motif comprising roughly eight highly homologous variants. It was reported that disease-linked clones were significantly enriched in matched ankylosing spondylitis synovial fluid.

As for this clonotype: Its antigen is as yet unknown.

As the method for making TCR beta libraries, quantitative 5'-RACE with molecular barcodes was used. One entry per CDR3 protein, called by TCRdb with MiXCR from the 5' RACE reads. This sample carries hundreds of thousands of distinct CDR3 sequences, 12% of them seen once, and the ten largest clones take approximately 0.5%. This TCR derives from a male donor with ankylosing spondylitis. Input material: blood, either unsorted or a sorted T cell fraction (not recorded which).

The CDR3 region is CASSQSLAYGYTF. The CDR3 DNA reads TGTGCCAGCAGCCAGTCATTAGCGTATGGCTACACCTTC. The V and J genes are TRBV14 and TRBJ1-2; unclear D gene. The CDR3 loop spans 13 amino acids. V was shortened by 3 bases and J by 5 bases, with 10 bases between the two germline ends. Per the germline V gene, CDR1 is SGHDN and CDR2 is FVKESK. Full variable domain (remainder filled in from reference TRBV14 and TRBJ1-2): EAGVTQFPSHSVIEKGQTVTLRCDPISGHDNLYWYRRVMGKEIKFLLHFVKESKQDESGMPNNRFLAERTGGTYSTLKVQPAELEDSGVYFCASSQSLAYGYTFGSGTRLTVV.